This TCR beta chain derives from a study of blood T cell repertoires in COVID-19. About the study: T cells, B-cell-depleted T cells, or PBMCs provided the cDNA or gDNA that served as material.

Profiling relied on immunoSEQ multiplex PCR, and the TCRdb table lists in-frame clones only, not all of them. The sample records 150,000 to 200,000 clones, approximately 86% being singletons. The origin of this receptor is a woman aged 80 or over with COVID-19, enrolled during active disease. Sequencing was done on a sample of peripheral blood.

The CDR3 loop reads CASSQDGGERAFF. Here the CDR3 DNA reads TGTGCCAGCAGCCAAGATGGGGGGGAGCGAGCTTTCTTT. The rearrangement links TRBV3-1 (or the pseudogene TRBV3-2) to TRBJ1-1; tentatively, D is TRBD1 (5 bases). Germline CDR1 and CDR2: LGHDT and YNNKEL (reference sequence). V dropped 0 bases and J dropped 10 bases, with 12 bases sitting between them. The CDR3 is 13 amino acids.